This is a list of T cell receptor beta chains from one sample in a study of shared clonotypes between healthy human individuals. The table came from immunoSEQ multiplex PCR; TCRdb's copy has only in-frame clones and leaves some out. In the table there are around 560,000 clones, 85% to 95% of which are singletons. The material sequenced was naive CD8+ T cells sorted from blood. These receptors were obtained from a woman in her thirties in good health. The CDR3 runs from the conserved cysteine through the conserved F or W. A D gene is named only where the DNA matches it firmly. Clone size is given for some rows only: seen once, a few or many times, or a class if the clone is expanded.

D gene	CDR3 length	J gene	V gene	clone size	CDR3 protein	CDR3 DNA
TRBD1	14	TRBJ1-5	TRBV10-2	-	CASSGQGFRQPQHF	TGCGCCAGCAGTGGACAGGGGTTCCGTCAGCCCCAGCATTTT
-	12	TRBJ2-1	TRBV5-4	-	CASGEGGNEQFF	TGTGCCAGCGGCGAAGGAGGGAATGAGCAGTTCTTC
-	15	TRBJ2-2	TRBV23-1	-	CASSLLTGVGGELFF	TGCGCCAGCAGCCTCTTGACGGGAGTCGGCGGGGAGCTGTTTTTT
-	12	TRBJ2-5	TRBV7-9	-	CASSYGLETQYF	TGTGCCAGCAGCTATGGTCTAGAGACCCAGTACTTC
-	15	TRBJ2-7	TRBV6-1	-	CASSDAYTTSYEQYF	TGTGCCAGCAGTGACGCGTACACTACCTCCTACGAGCAGTACTTC
TRBD2	15	TRBJ2-2	TRBV27	-	CASSLSGTYTGELFF	TGTGCCAGCAGCCTTAGCGGGACGTACACCGGGGAGCTGTTTTTT
-	13	TRBJ2-7	TRBV2	-	CASRSSEPYEQYF	TGTGCCAGCAGATCCAGTGAACCTTACGAGCAGTACTTC
-	13	TRBJ2-5	TRBV27	-	CASSFGVHGTQYF	TGTGCCAGCAGTTTCGGCGTCCATGGAACCCAGTACTTC
-	17	TRBJ1-1	TRBV27	-	CASSLSAGWGAGTEAFF	TGTGCCAGCAGTTTATCGGCAGGGTGGGGAGCGGGCACTGAAGCTTTCTTT
-	14	TRBJ1-1	TRBV6-6	-	CASSYWDSDTEAFF	TGTGCCAGCAGTTACTGGGACTCAGACACTGAAGCTTTCTTT
-	12	TRBJ2-1	TRBV11-3	once	CASSLSDSEQFF	TGTGCCAGCAGCTTAAGTGACAGCGAGCAGTTCTTC
-	15	TRBJ1-5	TRBV10-2	once	CASSDSQYSNQPQHF	TGCGCCAGCAGTGACAGCCAGTATAGCAATCAGCCCCAGCATTTT
-	14	TRBJ1-3	TRBV29-1	-	CSVGDGYSGNTIYF	TGCAGCGTGGGGGACGGCTACTCTGGAAACACCATATATTTT
-	13	TRBJ1-2	TRBV4-1	-	CASSQTEFYGYTF	TGCGCCAGCAGCCAAACCGAATTCTATGGCTACACCTTC